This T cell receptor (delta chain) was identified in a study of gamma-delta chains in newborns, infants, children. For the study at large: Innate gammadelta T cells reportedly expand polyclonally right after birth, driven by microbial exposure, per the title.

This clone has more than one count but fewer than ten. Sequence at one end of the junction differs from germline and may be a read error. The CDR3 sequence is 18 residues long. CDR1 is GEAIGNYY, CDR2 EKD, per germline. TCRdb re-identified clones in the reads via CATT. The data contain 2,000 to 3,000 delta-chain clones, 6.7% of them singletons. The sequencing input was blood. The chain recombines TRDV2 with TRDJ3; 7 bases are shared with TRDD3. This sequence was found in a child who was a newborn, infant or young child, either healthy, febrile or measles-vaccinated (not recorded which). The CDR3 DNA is TGTGCCTGTGACCGACTGGGGATCGTATCCTGGGACACCCGAAAGATGTTTTTC. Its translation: CACDRLGIVSWDTRKMFF.